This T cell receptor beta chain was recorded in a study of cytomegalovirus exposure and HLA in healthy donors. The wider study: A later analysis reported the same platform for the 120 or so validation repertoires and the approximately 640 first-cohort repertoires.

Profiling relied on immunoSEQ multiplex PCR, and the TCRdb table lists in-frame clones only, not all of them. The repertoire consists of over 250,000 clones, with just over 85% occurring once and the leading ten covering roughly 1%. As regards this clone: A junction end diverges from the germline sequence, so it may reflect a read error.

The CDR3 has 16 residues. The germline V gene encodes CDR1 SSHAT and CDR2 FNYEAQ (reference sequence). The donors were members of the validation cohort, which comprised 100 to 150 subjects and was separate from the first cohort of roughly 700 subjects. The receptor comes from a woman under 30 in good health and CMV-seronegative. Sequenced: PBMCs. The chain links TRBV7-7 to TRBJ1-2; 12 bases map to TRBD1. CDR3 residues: CASSRDRGPFPYGYTF. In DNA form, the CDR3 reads TGTGCTAGCAGCCGGGACAGGGGGCCCTTCCCTTATGGCTACACCTTC.